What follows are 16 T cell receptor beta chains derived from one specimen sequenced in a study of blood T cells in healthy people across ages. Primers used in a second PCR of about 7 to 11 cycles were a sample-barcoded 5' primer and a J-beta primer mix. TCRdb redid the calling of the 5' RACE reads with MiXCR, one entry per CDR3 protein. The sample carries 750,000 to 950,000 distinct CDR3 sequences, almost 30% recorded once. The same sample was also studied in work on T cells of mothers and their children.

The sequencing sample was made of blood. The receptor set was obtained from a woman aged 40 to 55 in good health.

CDR3 DNA: TGTGCCAGCAGCCAAGAACGGTCGACAGGGGGTGGTCAGCCCCAGCATTTT. It codes for CASSQERSTGGGQPQHF. The chain uses TRBV3-1 and TRBJ1-5, with 9 bases matching TRBD1. J was trimmed by 6 bases and V by 0 bases; bases with no gene match: 9. There are 17 residues in the CDR3. Germline assignment: CDR1 LGHDT and CDR2 YNNKEL (reference sequence).

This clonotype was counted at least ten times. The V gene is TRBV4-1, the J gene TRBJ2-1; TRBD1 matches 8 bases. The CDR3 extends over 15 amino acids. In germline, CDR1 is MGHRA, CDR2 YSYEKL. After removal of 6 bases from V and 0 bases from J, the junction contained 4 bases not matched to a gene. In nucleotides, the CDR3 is TGCGCCAGCAGAAGACAGGGGAGCTCCTACAATGAGCAGTTCTTC. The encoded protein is CASRRQGSSYNEQFF.

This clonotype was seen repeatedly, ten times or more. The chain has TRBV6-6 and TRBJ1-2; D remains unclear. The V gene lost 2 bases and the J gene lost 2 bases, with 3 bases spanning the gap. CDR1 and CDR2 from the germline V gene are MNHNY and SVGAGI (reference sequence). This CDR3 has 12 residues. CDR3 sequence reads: CASSYGNYGYTF. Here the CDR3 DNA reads TGTGCCAGCAGTTACGGGAACTATGGCTACACCTTC.

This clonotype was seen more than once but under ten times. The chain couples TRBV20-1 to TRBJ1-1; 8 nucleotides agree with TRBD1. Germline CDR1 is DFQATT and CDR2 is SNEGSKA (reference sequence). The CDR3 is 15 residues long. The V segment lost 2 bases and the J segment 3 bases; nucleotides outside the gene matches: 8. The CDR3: CSARSMGQVYTEAFF. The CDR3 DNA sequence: TGCAGTGCTAGATCCATGGGACAGGTCTACACTGAAGCTTTCTTT.

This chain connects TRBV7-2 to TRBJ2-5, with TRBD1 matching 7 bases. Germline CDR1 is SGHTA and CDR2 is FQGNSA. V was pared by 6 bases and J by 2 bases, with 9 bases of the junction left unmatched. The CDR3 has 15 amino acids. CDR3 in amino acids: CASSIHLRGQETQYF. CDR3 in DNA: TGTGCCAGCAGTATCCATCTCAGGGGGCAAGAGACCCAGTACTTC.

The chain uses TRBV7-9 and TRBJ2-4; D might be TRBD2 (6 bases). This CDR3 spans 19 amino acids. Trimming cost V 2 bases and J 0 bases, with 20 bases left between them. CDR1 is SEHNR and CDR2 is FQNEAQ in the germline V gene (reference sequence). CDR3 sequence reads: CASSLKGAGTDLAKNIQYF. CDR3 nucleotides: TGTGCCAGCAGCTTAAAGGGTGCGGGGACCGATCTAGCCAAAAACATTCAGTACTTC.

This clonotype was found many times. The CDR3 region has the DNA TGCGCCAGCAGCTTGGATCAGGAAACCTACGAGCAGTACTTC. Amino acid sequence: CASSLDQETYEQYF. The rearrangement joins TRBV5-1 to TRBJ2-7, with D unresolved. CDR1 SGHRS and CDR2 YFSETQ come from the germline V gene. The CDR3 loop spans 14 amino acids. Trimming left V 0 bases short and J 2 bases short, with 9 bases between.

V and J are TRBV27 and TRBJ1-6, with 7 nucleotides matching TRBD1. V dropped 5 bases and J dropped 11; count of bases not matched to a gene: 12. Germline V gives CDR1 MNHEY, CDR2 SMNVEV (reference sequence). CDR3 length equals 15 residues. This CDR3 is CASSNRQGRRPPLHF. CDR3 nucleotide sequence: TGTGCCAGCAGTAACCGACAGGGACGACGGCCACCCCTCCACTTT.

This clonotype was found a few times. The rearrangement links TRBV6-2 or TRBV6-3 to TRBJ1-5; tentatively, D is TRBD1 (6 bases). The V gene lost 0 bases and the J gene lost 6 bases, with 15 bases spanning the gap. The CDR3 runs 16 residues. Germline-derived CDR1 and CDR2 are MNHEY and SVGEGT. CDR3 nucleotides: TGTGCCAGCAGTTACTCGACAGGAGGGGGAAGTCAGCCCCAGCATTTT. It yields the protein CASSYSTGGGSQPQHF.

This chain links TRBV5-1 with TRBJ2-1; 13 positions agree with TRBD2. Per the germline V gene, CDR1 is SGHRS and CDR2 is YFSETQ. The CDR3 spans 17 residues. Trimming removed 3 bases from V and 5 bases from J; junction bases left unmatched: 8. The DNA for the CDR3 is TGCGCCAGCAGCTCATTCACTAGCGGGGGGGCCAACAATGAGCAGTTCTTC. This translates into CASSSFTSGGANNEQFF.

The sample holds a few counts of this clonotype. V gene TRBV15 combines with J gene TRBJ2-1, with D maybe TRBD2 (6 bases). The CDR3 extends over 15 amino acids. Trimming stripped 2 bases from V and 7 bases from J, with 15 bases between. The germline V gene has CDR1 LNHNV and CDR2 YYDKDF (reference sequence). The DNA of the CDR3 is TGTGCCACCAGCAGACAACTAGCCCGGGGGAATGAGCAGTTCTTC. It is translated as CATSRQLARGNEQFF.

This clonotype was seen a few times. CDR3 region: CASSQPSGDRENEQFF. For the CDR3, the DNA is TGCGCCAGCAGCCAACCCTCTGGGGACAGGGAGAATGAGCAGTTCTTC. J is TRBJ2-1 and V is TRBV4-3; 9 bases match TRBD1. Germline assignment: CDR1 LGHNA and CDR2 YSLEER. Trimming removed 2 bases from V and 7 bases from J; junction bases left unmatched: 9. The CDR3 loop spans 16 amino acids.

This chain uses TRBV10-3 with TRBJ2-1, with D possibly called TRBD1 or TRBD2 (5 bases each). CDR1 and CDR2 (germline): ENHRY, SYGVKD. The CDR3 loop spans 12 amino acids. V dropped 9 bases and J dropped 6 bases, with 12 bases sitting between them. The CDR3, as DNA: TGTGCCATTGGGACGGAAGGCAATGAGCAGTTCTTC. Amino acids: CAIGTEGNEQFF.

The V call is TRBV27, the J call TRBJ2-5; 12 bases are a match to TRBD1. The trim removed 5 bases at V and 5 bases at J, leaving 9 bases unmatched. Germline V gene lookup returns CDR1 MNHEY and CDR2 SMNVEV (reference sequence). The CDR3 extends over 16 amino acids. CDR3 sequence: CASSLAGTGGYETQYF. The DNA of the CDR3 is TGTGCCAGCAGTCTCGCCGGGACAGGGGGCTATGAGACCCAGTACTTC.

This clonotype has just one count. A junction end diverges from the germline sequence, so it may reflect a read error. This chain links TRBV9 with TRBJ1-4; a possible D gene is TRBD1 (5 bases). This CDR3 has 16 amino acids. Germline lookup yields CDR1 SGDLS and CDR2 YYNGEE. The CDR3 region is CASSVGGKGYNENLFF. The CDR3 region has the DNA TGTGCCAGCAGCGTAGGTGGCAAGGGGTATAATGAAAATCTGTTTTTT.

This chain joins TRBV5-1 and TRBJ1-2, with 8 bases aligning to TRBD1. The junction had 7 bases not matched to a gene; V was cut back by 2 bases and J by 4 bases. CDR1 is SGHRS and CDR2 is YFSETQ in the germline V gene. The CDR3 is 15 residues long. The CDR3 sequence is CASSLGQGAIYGYTF. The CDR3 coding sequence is TGCGCCAGCAGCTTAGGGCAGGGGGCAATCTATGGCTACACCTTC. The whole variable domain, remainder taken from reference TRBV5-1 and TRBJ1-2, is KAGVTQTPRYLIKTRGQQVTLSCSPISGHRSVSWYQQTPGQGLQFLFEYFSETQRNKGNFPGRFSGRQFSNSRSEMNVSTLELGDSALYLCASSLGQGAIYGYTFGSGTRLTVV.